These 12 T cell receptor beta chains originate from one sample sequenced in a study of cytomegalovirus exposure and HLA in healthy donors. 60 Vbeta and 13 Jbeta primers were used in PCR. Sequencing was performed with immunoSEQ multiplex PCR; in TCRdb, only in-frame clones are kept and a portion is missing. The data show about 150,000 clones, roughly a tenth seen once. Specimen: PBMCs. These receptors were obtained from a male donor in good health and CMV-seronegative.

V gene TRBV9 combines with J gene TRBJ1-4; 9 bases are a match to TRBD1. The CDR3 is 16 residues long. CDR1 SGDLS and CDR2 YYNGEE come from the germline V gene. With 3 bases clipped from V and 1 base from J, the junction kept 4 bases outside the gene matches. CDR3 residues: CASSGGQGVTNEKLFF. The CDR3 bases are TGTGCCAGCAGCGGGGGACAGGGTGTAACTAATGAAAAACTGTTTTTT.

The chain combines TRBV5-6 with TRBJ2-7; TRBD1 agrees at 9 bases. CDR1 is SGHDT and CDR2 is YYEEEE in the germline V gene. J lost 5 bases, V lost 4 bases, and 13 bases had no gene match. CDR3 length: 16 amino acids. CDR3 in amino acids: CASSLRLQGARNEQYF. The DNA of the CDR3 is TGTGCCAGCAGCCTTCGGTTACAGGGGGCGAGGAACGAGCAGTACTTC. The variable domain in full, completed from reference TRBV5-6 and TRBJ2-7, reads DAGVTQSPTHLIKTRGQQVTLRCSPKSGHDTVSWYQQALGQGPQFIFQYYEEEERQRGNFPDRFSGHQFPNYSSELNVNALLLGDSALYLCASSLRLQGARNEQYFGPGTRLTVT.

This chain links TRBV19 with TRBJ2-3; perhaps TRBD1 as D (6 bases). Trimming cost V 6 bases and J 0 bases, with 16 bases left between them. CDR1 is LNHDA, CDR2 SQIVND, per germline (reference sequence). This CDR3 contains 16 residues. CDR3 amino acids: CASSRRTEPSTDTQYF. The CDR3 nucleotides read TGTGCCAGTAGCCGCCGGACAGAACCCAGCACAGATACGCAGTATTTT.

This chain joins TRBV5-5 and TRBJ2-1; D call uncertain. The CDR3 runs 11 residues. CDR1 SGHKS and CDR2 YYEKEE come from the germline V gene (reference sequence). Deletions cut 4 bases from V and 7 bases from J, with 6 bases between. The CDR3: CASSPSNEQFF. The DNA of the CDR3 is TGTGCCAGCAGCCCCAGTAATGAGCAGTTCTTC.

V is TRBV4-2 and J is TRBJ1-5; 8 bases agree with TRBD1. There are 16 residues in the CDR3. CDR1 and CDR2 (germline): LGHNA, YNFKEQ. The trim removed 1 base at V and 4 bases at J, leaving 6 bases unmatched. The DNA for the CDR3 is TGTGCCAGCAGCCAAGCCGGGACAGGATTTAATCAGCCCCAGCATTTT. It is translated as CASSQAGTGFNQPQHF.

Concerning this clone itself: Other DNA sequences in this specimen translate into the identical CDR3. The V call is TRBV6-5, the J call TRBJ1-2; D ambiguous. Trimming shortened V by 3 bases and J by 8 bases, and 10 bases separated the two germline ends. CDR3 length: 12 residues. Germline-derived CDR1 and CDR2 are MNHEY and SVGAGI. The CDR3 spells CASSYGSSGYTF. DNA of the CDR3: TGTGCCAGCAGTTATGGGAGTTCGGGCTACACCTTC.

The J gene is TRBJ1-3, the V gene TRBV4-1, with D possibly matching TRBD1 (5 bases). The CDR3 has 18 amino acids. Germline V lookup: CDR1 MGHRA, CDR2 YSYEKL. V lost 0 bases, J lost 1 base, and 16 bases lay in between. Here the CDR3 DNA reads TGCGCCAGCAGCCAAGATGGGAGACGGGGGTCTTCTGGAAACACCATATATTTT. It encodes CASSQDGRRGSSGNTIYF.

This clone was counted between two and nine times. This chain uses TRBV14 with TRBJ2-7, with 8 bases identical to TRBD1. The CDR3 covers 15 residues. Germline CDR1 reads SGHDN; CDR2 reads FVKESK. The trim removed 3 bases at V and 3 bases at J, leaving 7 bases unmatched. CDR3: CASSQGQADVYEQYF. The CDR3 coding sequence is TGTGCCAGCAGCCAGGGACAGGCGGACGTCTACGAGCAGTACTTC.

V gene TRBV2 combines with J gene TRBJ1-6; 8 bases agree with TRBD1. Germline trimming cut 5 bases from V and 4 bases from J; bases unmatched to any gene: 4. The germline V gene encodes CDR1 SNHLY and CDR2 FYNNEI. This CDR3 contains 15 residues. In DNA, the CDR3 is TGTGCCAGCAGTACGGACAGGGAATATAATTCACCCCTCCACTTT. Its translation: CASSTDREYNSPLHF.

The chain links TRBV7-8 to TRBJ2-7, with 8 positions matching TRBD2. With 5 bases clipped from V and 4 bases from J, the junction kept 10 bases outside the gene matches. This CDR3 has 15 amino acids. The V gene's germline CDR1 is SGHVS and CDR2 FQNEAQ. The CDR3 loop is CASSQTWREAYEQYF. As DNA, the CDR3 is TGTGCCAGCAGCCAGACTTGGCGGGAGGCTTACGAGCAGTACTTC.

This clone has only a few counts. The rearrangement links TRBV13 to TRBJ1-1; no firm D call. The CDR3 spans 14 residues. V lost 2 bases, J lost 11 bases, and 18 bases lay in between. CDR1 is PRHDT and CDR2 is FYEKMQ in the germline V gene (reference sequence). The CDR3 loop is CASSLIAGREGAFF. The CDR3 DNA sequence: TGTGCCAGCAGCTTAATTGCAGGCCGGGAGGGCGCTTTCTTT.

In this sample, this clone turned up a few times. This chain links TRBV28 with TRBJ1-5, with a weak D call TRBD1 (5 bases). Trimming stripped 3 bases from V and 5 bases from J, with 14 bases between. The CDR3 loop spans 15 amino acids. The germline gives CDR1 MDHEN, CDR2 SYDVKM. CDR3 amino acids: CASSLGQGGHQPQHF. The CDR3 DNA reads as TGTGCCAGCAGTTTGGGCCAGGGTGGTCATCAGCCCCAGCATTTT.